These 18 T cell receptor beta chains were sequenced from one sample in a study of blood T cell repertoires in COVID-19. The method was immunoSEQ multiplex PCR; TCRdb's version includes in-frame clones alone and lacks a portion of them. This table has roughly 220,000 clones, 86% appearing once. Sequenced: peripheral blood. The source of these receptors is a man in his thirties or forties who had recovered from COVID-19.

This clone was picked up one time. The chain combines TRBV9 with TRBJ2-3; 7 nucleotides match TRBD2. This CDR3 comprises 14 residues. With 0 bases clipped from V and 3 bases from J, the junction kept 1 base outside the gene matches. CDR1 is SGDLS and CDR2 is YYNGEE in the germline V gene. The CDR3 DNA reads as TGTGCCAGCAGCGTAGAAGCGGGAACAGATACGCAGTATTTT. This encodes CASSVEAGTDTQYF.

The V call is TRBV6-6, the J call TRBJ1-3, with no clear D. V was clipped by 0 bases and J by 0 bases, with 6 bases between them. The CDR3 extends over 15 amino acids. Germline CDR1 reads MNHNY; CDR2 reads SVGAGI (reference sequence). The CDR3 loop reads CASSYSPSSGNTIYF. CDR3 nucleotides: TGTGCCAGCAGTTACTCCCCGAGCTCTGGAAACACCATATATTTT.

This clone came up a few times. The V call is TRBV7-2, the J call TRBJ1-6; D perhaps matches TRBD1 (5 bases). Germline assignment: CDR1 SGHTA and CDR2 FQGNSA. The CDR3 has 16 residues. Trimming took 5 bases from V and 6 from J, leaving 17 bases between them. The CDR3 DNA reads TGTGCCAGCAGCCAAGGTTGGGACTCCCCTAATTCACCCCTCCACTTT. This sequence encodes CASSQGWDSPNSPLHF. Full variable domain (remainder filled in from reference TRBV7-2 and TRBJ1-6): GAGVSQSPSNKVTEKGKDVELRCDPISGHTALYWYRQSLGQGLEFLIYFQGNSAPDKSGLPSDRFSAERTGGSVSTLTIQRTQQEDSAVYLCASSQGWDSPNSPLHFGNGTRLTVT.

The chain combines TRBV6-5 with TRBJ1-6; unclear D gene. The CDR3 has 14 residues. Trimming removed 7 bases at V and 9 bases at J, with 16 bases between. The V gene's germline CDR1 is MNHEY and CDR2 SVGAGI. The CDR3 DNA reads TGTGCCAGCACACCTTACGGGATTTTTTCACCCCTCCACTTT. Its protein is CASTPYGIFSPLHF.

The chain employs TRBV6-1 and TRBJ1-4; 7 bases line up with TRBD1. The CDR3 length is 15 residues. The V and J ends lost 1 base and 5 bases, in that order; junction bases with no gene match: 4. Germline lookup yields CDR1 MNHNS and CDR2 SASEGT. CDR3 loop: CASSEVRGANEKLFF. The CDR3 nucleotides are TGTGCCAGCAGTGAAGTCAGGGGGGCGAATGAAAAACTGTTTTTT.

The chain carries TRBV29-1 and TRBJ2-3; TRBD1 agrees at 7 bases. The CDR3 sequence is 13 residues long. In germline, CDR1 is SQVTM, CDR2 ANQGSEA. Germline trimming cut 7 bases from V and 3 bases from J; bases unmatched to any gene: 7. CDR3 in DNA: TGCAGCGGCACACAACAGGGGACAGATACGCAGTATTTT. Its protein is CSGTQQGTDTQYF.

With regard to this clone: The same CDR3 also results from other DNA sequences found in this sample. The chain has TRBV7-7 and TRBJ2-2, with 12 nucleotides matching TRBD1. Germline CDR1 SSHAT, CDR2 FNYEAQ (reference sequence). Unmatched junction bases numbered 1, after V lost 4 bases and J lost 4 bases. The length of the CDR3 is 15 residues. DNA for the CDR3: TGTGCCAGCAGCTCGGGACAGGGGGCCACCGGGGAGCTGTTTTTT. Its translation is CASSSGQGATGELFF.

The J gene is TRBJ2-3, the V gene TRBV2; 13 nucleotides align to TRBD2. The CDR3 runs to 21 residues. After removal of 6 bases from V and 2 bases from J, the junction contained 20 bases not matched to a gene. CDR1 SNHLY and CDR2 FYNNEI come from the germline V gene. The CDR3 sequence is CASRGVAGLAGSLIATDTQYF. For the CDR3, the DNA is TGTGCCAGCAGGGGGGTTGCGGGACTAGCGGGGAGCCTGATCGCCACAGATACGCAGTATTTT.

The chain combines TRBV28 with TRBJ1-5; D is unclear. V was trimmed by 8 bases and J by 4 bases, leaving 9 bases between them. Germline CDR1 is MDHEN and CDR2 is SYDVKM. There are 12 residues in the CDR3. The CDR3 DNA follows: TGTGCCAGCTTGCCCGGGAATCAGCCCCAGCATTTT. Its protein product is CASLPGNQPQHF.

The chain joins TRBV11-2 to TRBJ2-7, with TRBD1 identical over 10 bases. This CDR3 contains 15 residues. The V gene end was trimmed by 4 bases and the J gene end by 1 base; junction bases not matched to a gene: 4. Germline-derived CDR1 and CDR2 are SGHAT and FQNNGV. The CDR3 spells CASSSDRGRSYEQYF. CDR3 in DNA: TGTGCCAGCAGCTCGGACAGGGGGAGGTCCTACGAGCAGTACTTC.

Only one count was recorded for this clone. The rearrangement links TRBV12-3 or TRBV12-4 to TRBJ1-2; D is uncertain. The CDR3 runs 13 residues. V lost 6 bases and J lost 6, with 14 bases in between. The CDR3 DNA sequence: TGTGCCAGCAGCCAATCAGGTATAAATGGCTACACCTTC. This sequence encodes CASSQSGINGYTF.

The chain employs TRBV6-1 and TRBJ1-4, with D possibly matching TRBD1 (5 bases). V lost 0 bases, J lost 8 bases, and 16 bases lay in between. This CDR3 contains 16 residues. Germline CDR1 and CDR2: MNHNS and SASEGT. CDR3 DNA sequence: TGTGCCAGCAGTGAAGCGAACGGAGGGGCGGAAGAAAAACTGTTTTTT. It is translated as CASSEANGGAEEKLFF.

The chain links TRBV5-6 to TRBJ2-7; 7 bases agree with TRBD1. CDR1 SGHDT and CDR2 YYEEEE come from the germline V gene. The ends lost 2 bases at V and 4 bases at J; junction bases unmatched: 9. The CDR3 is 15 residues long. The CDR3 sequence: CASSFTPGQPYEQYF. In DNA form, the CDR3 reads TGTGCCAGCAGCTTCACTCCGGGACAGCCTTACGAGCAGTACTTC. Supplemented by reference TRBV5-6 and TRBJ2-7, the full variable domain reads DAGVTQSPTHLIKTRGQQVTLRCSPKSGHDTVSWYQQALGQGPQFIFQYYEEEERQRGNFPDRFSGHQFPNYSSELNVNALLLGDSALYLCASSFTPGQPYEQYFGPGTRLTVT.

CDR3 in DNA: TGTGCCAGCAGTGGGAGCGGGGGGAGCTACAATGAGCAGTTCTTC. It translates to CASSGSGGSYNEQFF. This chain joins TRBV2 and TRBJ2-1; 9 bases are a match to TRBD2. V was clipped by 4 bases and J by 3 bases; unmatched bases: 4. Looked up from germline, CDR1 is SNHLY and CDR2 is FYNNEI. CDR3 length: 15 amino acids.

This chain connects TRBV11-3 to TRBJ2-3, with D tentatively TRBD2 (6 bases). Germline V CDR1 and CDR2: SGHNT, YENEEA. There are 16 residues in the CDR3. Trimming left V 1 base short and J 1 base short, with 12 bases between. The CDR3 reads CASSLGGVSGTDTQYF. The CDR3 DNA reads as TGTGCCAGCAGCTTAGGGGGGGTCAGTGGCACAGATACGCAGTATTTT.

This chain connects TRBV27 to TRBJ1-2; perhaps TRBD1 as D (6 bases). The CDR3 covers 11 residues. Per the germline V gene, CDR1 is MNHEY and CDR2 is SMNVEV (reference sequence). The germline V and J ends were trimmed by 11 bases and 8 bases, with 15 bases remaining between them. The CDR3 nucleotides are TGTGCCGCGGGGAGGGGGAACGGCTACACCTTC. Translation: CAAGRGNGYTF.

V and J are TRBV29-1 and TRBJ2-7; TRBD1 matches 7 bases. The CDR3 loop spans 15 amino acids. Germline-derived CDR1 and CDR2 are SQVTM and ANQGSEA. Trimming removed 1 base from V and 1 base from J; junction bases left unmatched: 7. The CDR3 loop reads CSVEGRTGLSYEQYF. The CDR3 region has the DNA TGCAGCGTTGAAGGGCGGACAGGTTTATCCTACGAGCAGTACTTC.

The chain uses TRBV2 and TRBJ1-3; D not resolved. V lost 4 bases and J 0 bases, leaving 13 bases between the germline ends. Germline V CDR1 and CDR2: SNHLY, FYNNEI. The CDR3 covers 16 residues. CDR3 protein: CASSAMRMSSGNTIYF. The CDR3 coding sequence is TGTGCCAGCAGTGCGATGCGAATGAGCTCTGGAAACACCATATATTTT.